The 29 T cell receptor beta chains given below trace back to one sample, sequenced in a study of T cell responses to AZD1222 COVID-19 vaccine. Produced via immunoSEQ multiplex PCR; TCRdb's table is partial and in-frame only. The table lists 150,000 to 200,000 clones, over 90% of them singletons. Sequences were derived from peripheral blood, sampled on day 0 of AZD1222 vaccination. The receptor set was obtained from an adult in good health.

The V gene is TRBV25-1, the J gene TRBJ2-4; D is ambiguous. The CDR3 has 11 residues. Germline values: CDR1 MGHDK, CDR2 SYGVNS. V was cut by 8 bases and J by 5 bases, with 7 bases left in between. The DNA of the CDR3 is TGTGCCAGCCTCATTGAAAACATTCAGTACTTC. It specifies CASLIENIQYF.

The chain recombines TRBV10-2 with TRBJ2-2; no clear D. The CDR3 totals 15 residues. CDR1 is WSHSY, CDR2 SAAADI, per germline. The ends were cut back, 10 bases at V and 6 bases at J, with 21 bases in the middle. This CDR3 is CATPRSPLDSGELFF. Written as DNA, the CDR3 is TGCGCCACCCCAAGGAGTCCGTTAGATTCCGGGGAGCTGTTTTTT.

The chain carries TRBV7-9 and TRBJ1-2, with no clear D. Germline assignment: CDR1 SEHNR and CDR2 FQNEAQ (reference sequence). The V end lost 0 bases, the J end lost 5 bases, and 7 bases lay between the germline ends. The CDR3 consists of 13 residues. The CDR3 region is CASSLAGKYGYTF. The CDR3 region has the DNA TGTGCCAGCAGCTTAGCGGGGAAATATGGCTACACCTTC.

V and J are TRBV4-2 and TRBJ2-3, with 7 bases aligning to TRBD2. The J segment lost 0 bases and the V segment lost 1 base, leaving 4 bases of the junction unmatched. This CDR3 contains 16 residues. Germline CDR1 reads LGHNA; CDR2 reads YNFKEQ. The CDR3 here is CASSQVLADSTDTQYF. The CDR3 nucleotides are TGTGCCAGCAGCCAAGTGCTAGCGGATAGCACAGATACGCAGTATTTT.

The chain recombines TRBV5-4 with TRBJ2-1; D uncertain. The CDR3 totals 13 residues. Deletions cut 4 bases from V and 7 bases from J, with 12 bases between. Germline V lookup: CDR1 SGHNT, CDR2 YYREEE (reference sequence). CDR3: CASSPPSRNEQFF. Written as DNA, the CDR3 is TGTGCCAGCAGCCCCCCTAGTAGAAATGAGCAGTTCTTC. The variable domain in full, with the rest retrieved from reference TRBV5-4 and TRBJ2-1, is ETGVTQSPTHLIKTRGQQVTLRCSSQSGHNTVSWYQQALGQGPQFIFQYYREEENGRGNFPPRFSGLQFPNYSSELNVNALELDDSALYLCASSPPSRNEQFFGPGTRLTVL.

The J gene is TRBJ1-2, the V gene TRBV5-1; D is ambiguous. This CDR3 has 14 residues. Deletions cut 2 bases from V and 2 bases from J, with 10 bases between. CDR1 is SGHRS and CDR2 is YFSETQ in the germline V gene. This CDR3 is CASSFYGPNYGYTF. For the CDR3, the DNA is TGCGCCAGCAGCTTTTATGGGCCGAACTATGGCTACACCTTC.

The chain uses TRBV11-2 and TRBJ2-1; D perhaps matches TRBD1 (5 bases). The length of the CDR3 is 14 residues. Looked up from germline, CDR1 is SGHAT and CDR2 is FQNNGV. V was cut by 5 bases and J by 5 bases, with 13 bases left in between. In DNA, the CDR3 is TGTGCCAGCAGCCTCCAGGGTTTCAACAATGAGCAGTTCTTC. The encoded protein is CASSLQGFNNEQFF. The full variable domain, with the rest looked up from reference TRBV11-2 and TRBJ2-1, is EAGVAQSPRYKIIEKRQSVAFWCNPISGHATLYWYQQILGQGPKLLIQFQNNGVVDDSQLPKDRFSAERLKGVDSTLKIQPAKLEDSAVYLCASSLQGFNNEQFFGPGTRLTVL.

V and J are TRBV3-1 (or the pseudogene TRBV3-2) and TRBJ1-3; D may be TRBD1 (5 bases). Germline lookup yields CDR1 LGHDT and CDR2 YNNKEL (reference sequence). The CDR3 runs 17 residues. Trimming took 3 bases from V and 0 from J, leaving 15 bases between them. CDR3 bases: TGTGCCAGCAGCCAGGGACTCTCGTCAAGCTCTGGAAACACCATATATTTT. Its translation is CASSQGLSSSSGNTIYF.

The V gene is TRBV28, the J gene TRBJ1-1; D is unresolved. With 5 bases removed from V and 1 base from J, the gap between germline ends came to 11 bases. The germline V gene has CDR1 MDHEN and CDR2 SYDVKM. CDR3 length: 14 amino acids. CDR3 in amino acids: CASSAPLPNTEAFF. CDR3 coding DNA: TGTGCCAGCAGTGCCCCTTTACCGAACACTGAAGCTTTCTTT.

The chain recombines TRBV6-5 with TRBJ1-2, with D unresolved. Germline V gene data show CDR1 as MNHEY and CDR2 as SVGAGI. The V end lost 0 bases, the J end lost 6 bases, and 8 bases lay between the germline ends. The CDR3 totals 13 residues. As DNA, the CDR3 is TGTGCCAGCAGTTACTCCACCTCCCATGGCTACACCTTC. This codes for CASSYSTSHGYTF.

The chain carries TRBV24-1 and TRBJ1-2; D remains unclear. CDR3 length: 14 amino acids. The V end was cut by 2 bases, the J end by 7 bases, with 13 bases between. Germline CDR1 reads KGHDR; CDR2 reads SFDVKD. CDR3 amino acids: CATSDSDISLGYTF. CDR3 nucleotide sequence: TGTGCCACCAGTGATTCCGACATATCGCTTGGCTACACCTTC.

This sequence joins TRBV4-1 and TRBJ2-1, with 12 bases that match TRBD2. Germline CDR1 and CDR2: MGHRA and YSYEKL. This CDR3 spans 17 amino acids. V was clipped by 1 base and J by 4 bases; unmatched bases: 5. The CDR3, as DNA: TGCGCCAGCAGCCAAGGCCTAACTAGCGGGGGGTACAATGAGCAGTTCTTC. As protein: CASSQGLTSGGYNEQFF.

The chain's CDR3 is CASSLQGGGSPLHF. The CDR3 nucleotides are TGTGCCAGCAGCTTACAAGGGGGTGGTTCACCCCTCCACTTT. The genes are TRBV7-2 and TRBJ1-6; D might be TRBD1 (6 bases). CDR1 is SGHTA, CDR2 FQGNSA, per germline. V lost 2 bases, J lost 9 bases, and 11 bases lay in between. The CDR3 runs to 14 residues. Looking up the rest from reference TRBV7-2 and TRBJ1-6 gives the full variable domain: GAGVSQSPSNKVTEKGKDVELRCDPISGHTALYWYRQSLGQGLEFLIYFQGNSAPDKSGLPSDRFSAERTGGSVSTLTIQRTQQEDSAVYLCASSLQGGGSPLHFGNGTRLTVT.

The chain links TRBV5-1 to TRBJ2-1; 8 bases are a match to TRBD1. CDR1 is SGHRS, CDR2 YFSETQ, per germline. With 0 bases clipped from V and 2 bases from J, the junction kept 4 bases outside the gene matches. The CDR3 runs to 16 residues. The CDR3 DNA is TGCGCCAGCAGCTTGGTCTCGACAGGGGCCTACAATGAGCAGTTCTTC. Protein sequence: CASSLVSTGAYNEQFF. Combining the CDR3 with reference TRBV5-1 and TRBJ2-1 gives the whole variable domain KAGVTQTPRYLIKTRGQQVTLSCSPISGHRSVSWYQQTPGQGLQFLFEYFSETQRNKGNFPGRFSGRQFSNSRSEMNVSTLELGDSALYLCASSLVSTGAYNEQFFGPGTRLTVL.

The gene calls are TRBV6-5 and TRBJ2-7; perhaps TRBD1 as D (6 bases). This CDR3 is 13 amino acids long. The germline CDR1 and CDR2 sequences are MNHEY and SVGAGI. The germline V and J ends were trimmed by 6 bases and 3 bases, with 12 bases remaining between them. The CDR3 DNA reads TGTGCCAGCAGAACAGGGTATGGCTACGAGCAGTACTTC. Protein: CASRTGYGYEQYF.

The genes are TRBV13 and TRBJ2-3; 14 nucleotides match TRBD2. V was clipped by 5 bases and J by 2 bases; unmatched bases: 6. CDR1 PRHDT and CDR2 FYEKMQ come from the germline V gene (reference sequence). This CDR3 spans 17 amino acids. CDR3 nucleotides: TGTGCCAGCAGCCCCAGACTAGCGGGGGGGTCCACAGATACGCAGTATTTT. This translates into CASSPRLAGGSTDTQYF.

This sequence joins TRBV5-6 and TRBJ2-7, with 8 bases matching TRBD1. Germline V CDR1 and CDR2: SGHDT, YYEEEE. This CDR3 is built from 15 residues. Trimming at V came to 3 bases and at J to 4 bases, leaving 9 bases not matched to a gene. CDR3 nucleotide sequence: TGTGCCAGCAGCTCGGGCGGGACAGGCCAGTACGAGCAGTACTTC. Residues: CASSSGGTGQYEQYF.

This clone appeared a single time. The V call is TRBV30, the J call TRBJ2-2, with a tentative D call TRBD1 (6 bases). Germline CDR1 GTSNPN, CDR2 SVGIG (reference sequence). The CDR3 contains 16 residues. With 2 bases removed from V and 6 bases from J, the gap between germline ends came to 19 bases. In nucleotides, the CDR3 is TGTGCCTGGAGTAAGACTCGACAGGTTACATCCGGGGAGCTGTTTTTT. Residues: CAWSKTRQVTSGELFF.

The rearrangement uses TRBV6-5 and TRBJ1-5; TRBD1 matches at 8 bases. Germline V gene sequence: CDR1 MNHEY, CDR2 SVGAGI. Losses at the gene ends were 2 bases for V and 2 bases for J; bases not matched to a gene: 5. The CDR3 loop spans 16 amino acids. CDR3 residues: CASSYGRGQGNQPQHF. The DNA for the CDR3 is TGTGCCAGCAGTTACGGGCGGGGACAGGGCAATCAGCCCCAGCATTTT.

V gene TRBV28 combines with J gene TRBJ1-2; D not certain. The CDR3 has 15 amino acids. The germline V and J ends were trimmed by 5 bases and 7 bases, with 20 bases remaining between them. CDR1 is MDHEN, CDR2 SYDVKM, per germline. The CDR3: CASSPPTGLNGGYTF. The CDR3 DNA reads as TGTGCCAGCAGTCCCCCGACCGGACTTAATGGTGGCTACACCTTC.

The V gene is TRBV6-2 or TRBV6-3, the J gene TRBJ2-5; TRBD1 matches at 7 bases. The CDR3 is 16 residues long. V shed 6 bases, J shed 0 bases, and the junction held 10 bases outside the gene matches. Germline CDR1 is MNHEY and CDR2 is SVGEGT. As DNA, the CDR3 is TGTGCCAGCAGCCGCAGCCTCGGGACAGACCAAGAGACCCAGTACTTC. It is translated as CASSRSLGTDQETQYF.

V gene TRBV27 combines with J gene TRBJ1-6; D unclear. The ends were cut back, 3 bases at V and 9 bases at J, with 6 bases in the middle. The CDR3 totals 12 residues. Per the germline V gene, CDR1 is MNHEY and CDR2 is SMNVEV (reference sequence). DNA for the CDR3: TGTGCCAGCAGTTTTTGGGGTTCACCCCTCCACTTT. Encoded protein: CASSFWGSPLHF.

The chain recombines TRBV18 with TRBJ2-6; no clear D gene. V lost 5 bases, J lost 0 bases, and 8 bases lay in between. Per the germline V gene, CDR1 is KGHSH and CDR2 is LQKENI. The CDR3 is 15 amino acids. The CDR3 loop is CASSVGISGANVLTF. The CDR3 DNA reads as TGTGCCAGCTCAGTCGGAATCTCTGGGGCCAACGTCCTGACTTTC.

The CDR3 spells CASSQRFYRGNYEQYF. As DNA, the CDR3 is TGTGCCAGCAGCCAACGATTCTACAGGGGAAACTACGAGCAGTACTTC. V and J are TRBV14 and TRBJ2-7, with 7 bases identical to TRBD1. V lost 2 bases and J lost 3; bases outside the gene matches: 10. Germline CDR1 and CDR2: SGHDN and FVKESK. This CDR3 is 16 amino acids long.

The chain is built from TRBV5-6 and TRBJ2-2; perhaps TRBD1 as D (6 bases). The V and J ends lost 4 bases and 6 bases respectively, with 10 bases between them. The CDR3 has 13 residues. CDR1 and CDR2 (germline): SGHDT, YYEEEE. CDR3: CASSMRGSGELFF. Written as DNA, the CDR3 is TGTGCCAGCAGCATGAGGGGGTCCGGGGAGCTGTTTTTT.

Here the CDR3 reads CASSPPPGVNQPQHF. DNA for the CDR3: TGTGCCAGCTCACCACCGCCGGGGGTAAATCAGCCCCAGCATTTT. This chain links TRBV18 with TRBJ1-5; tentative D call: TRBD1 (5 bases). There are 15 residues in the CDR3. Trimming stripped 0 bases from V and 4 bases from J, with 10 bases between. The V gene's germline CDR1 is KGHSH and CDR2 LQKENI.

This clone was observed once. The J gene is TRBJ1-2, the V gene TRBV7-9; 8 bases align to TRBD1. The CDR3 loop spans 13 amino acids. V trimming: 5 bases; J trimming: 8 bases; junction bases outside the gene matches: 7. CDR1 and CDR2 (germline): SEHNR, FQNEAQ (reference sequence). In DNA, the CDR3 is TGTGCCAGCAGCCCGACAGGGGCGGGGGGCTACACCTTC. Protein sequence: CASSPTGAGGYTF.

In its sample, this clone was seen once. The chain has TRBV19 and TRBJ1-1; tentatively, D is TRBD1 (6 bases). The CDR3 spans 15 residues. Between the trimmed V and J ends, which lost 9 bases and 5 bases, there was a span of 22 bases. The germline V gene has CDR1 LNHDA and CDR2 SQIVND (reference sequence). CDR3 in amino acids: CASKALLGGGTEAFF. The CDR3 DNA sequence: TGTGCCAGCAAGGCCCTCCTCGGAGGGGGGACTGAAGCTTTCTTT.

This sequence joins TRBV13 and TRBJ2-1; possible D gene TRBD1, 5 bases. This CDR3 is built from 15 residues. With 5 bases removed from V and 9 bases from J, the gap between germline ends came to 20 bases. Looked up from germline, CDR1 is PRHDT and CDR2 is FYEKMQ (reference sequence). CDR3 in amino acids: CASSTLDSDWTEQFF. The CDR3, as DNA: TGTGCCAGCAGCACCCTCGACAGTGACTGGACTGAGCAGTTCTTC.